This TCR beta chain appears in the sequencing data of a study of technical replicates of blood from a handful of donors. The CDR3 totals 15 residues. The V and J ends lost 6 bases and 0 bases respectively, with 12 bases between them. The V gene's germline CDR1 is KGHSH and CDR2 LQKENI. Repertoires were generated with immunoSEQ multiplex PCR, while TCRdb's copy carries only in-frame clones and drops some. The data show 95,000 to 100,000 clones, about 94% seen once. V gene TRBV18 combines with J gene TRBJ2-1; D is perhaps TRBD2 (6 bases). The sequence derives from a human donor in good health. The sample consisted of T cells isolated from PBMCs. This chain's CDR3 is CASSGVGSSYNEQFF. Here the CDR3 DNA reads TGTGCCAGCTCTGGCGTCGGGAGCTCCTACAATGAGCAGTTCTTC.